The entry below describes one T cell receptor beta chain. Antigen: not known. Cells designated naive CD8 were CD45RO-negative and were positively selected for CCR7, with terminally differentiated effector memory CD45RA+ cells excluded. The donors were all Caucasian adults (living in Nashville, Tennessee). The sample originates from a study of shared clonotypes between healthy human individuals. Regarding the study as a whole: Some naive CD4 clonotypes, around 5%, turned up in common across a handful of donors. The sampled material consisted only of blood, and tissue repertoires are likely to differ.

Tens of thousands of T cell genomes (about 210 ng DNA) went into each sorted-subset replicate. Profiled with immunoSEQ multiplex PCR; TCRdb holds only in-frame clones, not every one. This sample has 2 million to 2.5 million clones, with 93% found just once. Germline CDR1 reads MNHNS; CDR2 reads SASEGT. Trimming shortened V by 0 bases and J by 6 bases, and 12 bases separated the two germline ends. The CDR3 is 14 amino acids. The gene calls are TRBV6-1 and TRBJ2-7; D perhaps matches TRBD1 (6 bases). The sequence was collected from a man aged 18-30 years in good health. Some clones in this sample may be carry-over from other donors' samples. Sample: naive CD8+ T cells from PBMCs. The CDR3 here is CASSEAAGASEQYF. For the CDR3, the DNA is TGTGCCAGCAGTGAAGCGGCAGGGGCGAGCGAGCAGTACTTC.